This T cell receptor (beta chain) was identified in a study of blood T cells in healthy people across ages. Total RNA extraction produced at least 5 micrograms (per sample) for the study. The second PCR ran roughly 7 to 12 cycles with a sample-barcoded 5' primer and J-beta primers. Tags on each cDNA molecule came from a template-switch adaptor with 12 random nucleotides. Via MiXCR, TCRdb re-called the 5' RACE reads, giving one row per CDR3 protein. This table holds approximately 1.5 million distinct CDR3 sequences, about 35% found once. The sample holds a few counts of this clonotype. CDR3 length: 13 amino acids. Germline-derived CDR1 and CDR2 are SGHRS and YFSETQ. V shed 1 base and J shed 6 bases, with 11 bases lying between them.

This rearrangement joins TRBV5-1 to TRBJ2-7, with D uncertain. This sequence originates from a woman aged 25 to 45 in good health. The sequenced material came from blood. CDR3 coding DNA: TGCGCCAGCAGCTTGACGCACAGTGGCGAGCAGTACTTC. Translation gives CASSLTHSGEQYF.